Listed here are 26 T cell receptor beta chains from one sample, sequenced in a study of T cell repertoires in aging, cancer and after chemotherapy. Rearranged V-D-J TRB sequences were amplified with a mixed TRB-A/B primer pool. TCRdb fed the multiplex PCR reads into MiXCR, producing one record per CDR3 protein. In the table there are around 5,000 distinct CDR3 sequences, about a quarter of which are singletons. Peripheral blood genomic DNA, not sorted cells or RNA, was the template. Sample: blood. These receptors were taken from a human donor in good health.

This chain joins TRBV5-1 and TRBJ1-2, with TRBD1 identical over 8 bases. V shed 4 bases and J 8 bases; nucleotides not matched to a gene: 10. CDR1 is SGHRS and CDR2 is YFSETQ in the germline V gene. The CDR3 spans 14 residues. This CDR3 reads CASSIADRGRGYTF. CDR3 bases: TGCGCCAGCAGCATTGCCGACAGGGGCCGCGGCTACACCTTC.

This clonotype showed up just once. The J gene is TRBJ1-6, the V gene TRBV18; 12 nucleotides align to TRBD1. The ends lost 2 bases at V and 0 bases at J; junction bases unmatched: 11. Looked up from germline, CDR1 is KGHSH and CDR2 is LQKENI. The CDR3 loop spans 21 amino acids. CDR3 residues: CASSPFSGTGGLGSYNSPLHF. As DNA, the CDR3 is TGTGCCAGCTCACCATTCTCCGGGACAGGGGGCTTAGGCTCCTATAATTCACCCCTCCACTTT. Full variable domain (remainder filled in from reference TRBV18 and TRBJ1-6): NAGVMQNPRHLVRRRGQEARLRCSPMKGHSHVYWYRQLPEEGLKFMVYLQKENIIDESGMPKERFSAEFPKEGPSILRIQQVVRGDSAAYFCASSPFSGTGGLGSYNSPLHFGNGTRLTVT.

This rearrangement joins TRBV28 to TRBJ2-5; unclear D gene. V was shortened by 2 bases and J by 3 bases, with 7 bases between the two germline ends. The germline CDR1 and CDR2 sequences are MDHEN and SYDVKM. The CDR3 consists of 13 residues. CDR3 sequence (DNA): TGTGCCAGCAGTTTACCGGGCAAAGAGACCCAGTACTTC. It codes for CASSLPGKETQYF.

This clonotype is classed as medium-sized (0.01 to 0.1%). This chain connects TRBV20-1 to TRBJ2-1, with 9 bases aligning to TRBD2. This CDR3 comprises 14 residues. The germline CDR1 and CDR2 sequences are DFQATT and SNEGSKA (reference sequence). The V gene end was trimmed by 6 bases and the J gene end by 3 bases; junction bases not matched to a gene: 6. The DNA of the CDR3 is TGCAGTGCCCCCGGCGGGGGGGACTACAATGAGCAGTTCTTC. It specifies CSAPGGGDYNEQFF.

This rearrangement joins TRBV11-1 to TRBJ2-7, with 11 bases lining up with TRBD1. V lost 3 bases, J lost 9 bases, and 10 bases stayed unmatched. Germline V lookup: CDR1 SGHAT, CDR2 FQDESV (reference sequence). This CDR3 comprises 15 residues. Here the CDR3 DNA reads TGTGCCAGCAGCTTCTCCGTGGGACAGGGGGTAGGGCAGTACTTC. Encoded protein: CASSFSVGQGVGQYF.

This clonotype was observed a few times. The chain combines TRBV14 with TRBJ2-1; the match to TRBD2 covers 7 bases. The V gene end was trimmed by 4 bases and the J gene end by 0 bases; junction bases not matched to a gene: 18. The germline V gene encodes CDR1 SGHDN and CDR2 FVKESK. This CDR3 contains 20 residues. CDR3 coding DNA: TGTGCCAGCAGCCCCGCGGGGAGGTTGGCGGGGGTGAACTCCTACAATGAGCAGTTCTTC. The encoded protein is CASSPAGRLAGVNSYNEQFF.

This clonotype was observed a few times. The CDR3 is CSAPPGTLNSYEQYF. The DNA of the CDR3 is TGCAGTGCTCCCCCCGGGACGTTGAACTCCTACGAGCAGTACTTC. The chain employs TRBV20-1 and TRBJ2-7; tentatively, D is TRBD1 or TRBD2 (5 bases each). Germline-derived CDR1 and CDR2 are DFQATT and SNEGSKA (reference sequence). There are 15 residues in the CDR3. V was trimmed by 5 bases and J by 0 bases, leaving 17 bases between them.

Judged by abundance, this clonotype is medium-sized. The chain combines TRBV30 with TRBJ2-1; no reliable D call. The V and J ends lost 7 bases and 10 bases respectively, with 14 bases between them. From germline, CDR1 is GTSNPN and CDR2 SVGIG (reference sequence). The CDR3 sequence is 11 residues long. The CDR3 here is CASGQMEEQFF. CDR3 DNA sequence: TGTGCCTCTGGTCAAATGGAGGAGCAGTTCTTC.

By share, this clonotype ranks as medium-sized (0.01 to 0.1%). The gene calls are TRBV7-6 and TRBJ2-5; D is unresolved. The length of the CDR3 is 13 residues. The V gene lost 6 bases and the J gene lost 1 base, with 9 bases spanning the gap. Looked up from germline, CDR1 is SGHVS and CDR2 is FNYEAQ. CDR3 region: CASSSPFQETQYF. Here the CDR3 DNA reads TGTGCCAGCAGTTCCCCCTTCCAAGAGACCCAGTACTTC. Variable domain in full (rest from reference TRBV7-6 and TRBJ2-5): GAGVSQSPRYKVTKRGQDVALRCDPISGHVSLYWYRQALGQGPEFLTYFNYEAQQDKSGLPNDRFSAERPEGSISTLTIQRTEQRDSAMYRCASSSPFQETQYFGPGTRLLVL.

This clonotype is medium-sized by share. This rearrangement joins TRBV6-2 or TRBV6-3 to TRBJ2-7; 9 bases fit TRBD1. Germline V lookup: CDR1 MNHEY, CDR2 SVGEGT. Germline trimming cut 6 bases from V and 5 bases from J; bases unmatched to any gene: 11. The CDR3 is made up of 15 amino acids. CDR3 nucleotides: TGTGCCAGCAGCCGTGAACAACAGGGGGCTAACGAGCAGTACTTC. Translation gives CASSREQQGANEQYF.

This chain uses TRBV5-1 with TRBJ2-7, with TRBD1 matching 7 bases. Germline V gene sequence: CDR1 SGHRS, CDR2 YFSETQ. This CDR3 is built from 16 residues. With V trimmed by 4 bases and J by 7 bases, 17 bases remained unmatched. As DNA, the CDR3 is TGCGCCAGCAGCGCCGGAGTAACAGGGGTATCTCGGGAGCAGTACTTC. As protein: CASSAGVTGVSREQYF.

With respect to this clonotype: This may be a read error: a much more frequent sequence differs by one nucleotide. This chain links TRBV19 with TRBJ1-5, with 7 bases matching TRBD1. The germline V gene has CDR1 LNHDA and CDR2 SQIVND (reference sequence). The CDR3 totals 14 residues. Written as DNA, the CDR3 is TGTGCCAGTAGTATGAAACAGGGGTATCAGTCCCAGCATTTT. It is translated as CASSMKQGYQSQHF.

By frequency in the sample, this clonotype is medium-sized. CDR3 in DNA: TGTGCCACCAGCAGGGGCGGGACAGACTACGAGCAGTACTTC. Amino acids: CATSRGGTDYEQYF. The chain has TRBV15 and TRBJ2-7, with D tentatively TRBD1 (7 bases). This CDR3 region has 14 residues. The germline V gene has CDR1 LNHNV and CDR2 YYDKDF (reference sequence). V lost 3 bases, J lost 3 bases, and 12 bases lay in between.

Within the sample, this clonotype is medium-sized. The genes are TRBV19 and TRBJ2-7; no definite D call. The CDR3 spans 14 residues. Germline lookup yields CDR1 LNHDA and CDR2 SQIVND (reference sequence). The V gene lost 10 bases and the J gene lost 0 bases, with 16 bases spanning the gap. The CDR3 bases are TGTGCCACCGGAACACTTGGGGACTCCTACGAGCAGTACTTC. This gives the protein CATGTLGDSYEQYF.

This clonotype is judged medium-sized. V gene TRBV6-6 combines with J gene TRBJ1-2; D perhaps matches TRBD1 (5 bases). The CDR3 contains 16 residues. Trimming cost V 5 bases and J 4 bases, with 20 bases left between them. In germline, CDR1 is MNHNY, CDR2 SVGAGI (reference sequence). CDR3 nucleotide sequence: TGTGCCAGCAGTGACCAACTATTCCGGGGGGTCTATGGCTACACCTTC. Amino acid sequence: CASSDQLFRGVYGYTF.

This clonotype is medium-sized (0.01 to 0.1%). The J gene is TRBJ1-6, the V gene TRBV30; no clear D. The CDR3 loop spans 13 amino acids. V was trimmed by 4 bases and J by 7 bases, leaving 11 bases between them. Germline CDR1 and CDR2: GTSNPN and SVGIG (reference sequence). This chain's CDR3 is CAWTEVRNSPLHF. DNA for the CDR3: TGTGCCTGGACGGAGGTCCGAAATTCACCCCTCCACTTT. The entire variable domain, with the rest obtained from reference TRBV30 and TRBJ1-6, is as follows: SQTIHQWPATLVQPVGSPLSLECTVEGTSNPNLYWYRQAAGRGLQLLFYSVGIGQISSEVPQNLSASRPQDRQFILSSKKLLLSDSGFYLCAWTEVRNSPLHFGNGTRLTVT.

Within the sample, this clonotype is medium-sized (0.01 to 0.1%). The gene calls are TRBV6-1 and TRBJ2-7, with TRBD2 identical over 7 bases. Germline CDR1 is MNHNS and CDR2 is SASEGT. Trimming at V came to 3 bases and at J to 3 bases, leaving 5 bases not matched to a gene. The length of the CDR3 is 14 residues. CDR3 in DNA: TGTGCCAGCAGTGACTGGGGGGGTCACTACGAGCAGTACTTC. Its translation is CASSDWGGHYEQYF.

By share of the sample, this clonotype is medium-sized (0.01 to 0.1%). An end of the junction differs from the germline gene, which may be a read error. This chain joins TRBV6-5 and TRBJ1-2; a weak D match, TRBD1 (5 bases). The CDR3 loop spans 14 amino acids. CDR1 is MNHEY and CDR2 is SVGAGI in the germline V gene. This chain's CDR3 is CASSYSRVQVPRSF. CDR3 nucleotides: TGTGCCAGCAGTTACTCGAGAGTACAGGTGCCCCGCTCCTTC.

V is TRBV7-2 and J is TRBJ2-2, with 13 bases aligning to TRBD2. The ends lost 3 bases at V and 7 bases at J; junction bases unmatched: 11. The CDR3 runs to 18 residues. CDR1 SGHTA and CDR2 FQGNSA come from the germline V gene. DNA of the CDR3: TGTGCCAGCAGCTTCCCGAGGACTAGCGGGAGCGCGGACGGGGAGCTGTTTTTT. Protein sequence: CASSFPRTSGSADGELFF.

This clonotype is medium-sized within its sample. This chain connects TRBV19 to TRBJ2-1; D may be TRBD2 (6 bases). Per the germline V gene, CDR1 is LNHDA and CDR2 is SQIVND (reference sequence). Trimming left V 3 bases short and J 9 bases short, with 9 bases between. This CDR3 spans 12 amino acids. CDR3 amino acids: CASSMGTFEQFF. The DNA for the CDR3 is TGTGCCAGTAGTATGGGGACTTTTGAGCAGTTCTTC.

Within the sample, this clonotype is medium-sized. V gene TRBV15 combines with J gene TRBJ2-5, with TRBD1 as a possible D gene (6 bases). The CDR3 consists of 14 residues. Trimming removed 0 bases from V and 2 bases from J, with 7 bases in between. Germline lookup yields CDR1 LNHNV and CDR2 YYDKDF (reference sequence). The CDR3 sequence is CATSRDRGQETQYF. In DNA form, the CDR3 reads TGTGCCACCAGCAGAGACAGGGGTCAAGAGACCCAGTACTTC.

Details on this clonotype: A clone one base away is much larger, so this may be a read error. The chain combines TRBV7-6 with TRBJ2-1; D is possibly TRBD2 (5 bases). This CDR3 comprises 13 residues. Deletions cut 1 base from V and 13 bases from J, with 14 bases between. The germline V gene encodes CDR1 SGHVS and CDR2 FNYEAQ. The CDR3 DNA reads as TGTGCCAGCAGCTTAGAACTAGTGAGTCCCCAGTTCTTC. This encodes CASSLELVSPQFF.

Worth noting for this clonotype: At one of its ends the junction is not consistent with the germline gene, which may arise from a read error. The chain carries TRBV11-2 and TRBJ2-1; 8 bases agree with TRBD1. The germline V gene encodes CDR1 SGHAT and CDR2 FQNNGV. This CDR3 is built from 15 residues. CDR3 region: CAGSSFPDRENEQFF. The CDR3 DNA reads as TGTGCCGGCAGCTCCTTCCCGGACAGGGAGAATGAGCAGTTCTTC.

In the case of this clonotype: This sequence may be a read error, since a much larger clone differs from it by one base. The V and J genes are TRBV6-5 and TRBJ1-4; unclear D gene. CDR3 length equals 14 residues. Germline V lookup: CDR1 MNHEY, CDR2 SVGAGI. Written as DNA, the CDR3 is TGTGCCAGCGGTTACAGTTCCCGGAATGAAAAACTGTTTTTT. Translating gives CASGYSSRNEKLFF.

By proportion, this clonotype is medium-sized (0.01 to 0.1%). In DNA, the CDR3 is TGCAGCGTTGGAGCAGGGTTTAGGGCTTTCTTT. Protein sequence: CSVGAGFRAFF. This chain links TRBV29-1 with TRBJ1-1; TRBD1 might be the D (5 bases). Germline V gene lookup returns CDR1 SQVTM and CDR2 ANQGSEA. The V end was cut by 4 bases, the J end by 11 bases, with 14 bases between. This CDR3 contains 11 residues.

Written as DNA, the CDR3 is TGTGCCAGCAGTCCAAACAGGGGGACAAGTTACAATGAGCAGTTCTTC. Encoded protein: CASSPNRGTSYNEQFF. This sequence joins TRBV6-1 and TRBJ2-1; the match to TRBD1 covers 8 bases. The V gene's germline CDR1 is MNHNS and CDR2 SASEGT. This CDR3 is built from 16 residues. V lost 5 bases, J lost 4 bases, and 10 bases stayed unmatched.